The TCR beta chain under discussion was sequenced for a study of response to subunit inactivated influenza vaccine. Study observations and caveats: The study's authors posited that every seasonal influenza vaccination enlists few new T cells.

TCRdb independently ran MiXCR on the RT-PCR reads; one entry per CDR3 protein. The sample yields about 160,000 distinct CDR3 sequences, about 10% seen once. V lost 5 bases, J lost 3 bases, and 10 bases lay in between. CDR3 length: 13 amino acids. The germline V gene encodes CDR1 MNHNS and CDR2 SASEGT. Notes on this clonotype: Its antigen remains unknown.

The sample consisted of CD8+ T cells sorted from PBMCs, taken roughly 24 months after vaccination. The clonotype was recovered from a man between 50 and 75 years old who received an inactivated influenza vaccine. The chain combines TRBV6-1 with TRBJ2-5; D is unresolved. The CDR3 DNA is TGTGCCAGCAGTCCCGCCTTTAAAGAGACCCAGTACTTC. Its protein product is CASSPAFKETQYF.